Presented here are 17 T cell receptor beta chains from one specimen sequenced in a study of T cells in Graves' hyperthyroidism and ophthalmopathy. Amplification of TCR beta CDR3 regions was performed using RNA transcripts as template. A first-round RT-PCR of the TCR CDR3 used the HTBI primer set. TCRdb redid the calling of the multiplex PCR reads with MiXCR, one entry per CDR3 protein. The profile covers about 270,000 distinct CDR3 sequences, with roughly a quarter appearing a single time and around 40% taken by the ten largest. Sequenced material: blood. The receptors originated from a woman in her 40s with Graves' ophthalmopathy.

This clonotype was detected ten times or more. The rearrangement joins TRBV6-1 to TRBJ2-5, with D possibly being TRBD2 (6 bases). CDR1 MNHNS and CDR2 SASEGT come from the germline V gene. The CDR3 is 16 residues long. The V and J ends lost 5 bases and 2 bases respectively, with 18 bases between them. The CDR3 DNA is TGTGCCAGCAGTCTAGGTGCGGGGAGGTCACAAGAGACCCAGTACTTC. It specifies CASSLGAGRSQETQYF.

This clonotype was detected many times. The chain joins TRBV28 to TRBJ1-2; D is unclear. Germline V CDR1 and CDR2: MDHEN, SYDVKM. This CDR3 spans 15 amino acids. V was clipped by 3 bases and J by 2 bases, with 13 bases between them. The CDR3 sequence: CASSFLRRGNYGYTF. CDR3 DNA sequence: TGTGCCAGCAGTTTCCTGAGACGAGGGAACTATGGCTACACCTTC.

In its sample, this clonotype was seen many times. The gene calls are TRBV27 and TRBJ1-2; TRBD1 aligns across 8 bases. CDR1 is MNHEY, CDR2 SMNVEV, per germline (reference sequence). J lost 13 bases, V lost 3 bases, and 10 bases had no gene match. The CDR3 contains 13 residues. The CDR3 protein is CASSFDRGTRLTF. The CDR3 nucleotides read TGTGCCAGCAGTTTCGACAGGGGAACTCGTCTCACCTTC.

This clonotype was seen repeatedly, ten times or more. The chain joins TRBV10-3 to TRBJ1-5, with 8 nucleotides matching TRBD1. In germline, CDR1 is ENHRY, CDR2 SYGVKD. The CDR3 extends over 14 amino acids. V dropped 3 bases and J dropped 5; count of bases not matched to a gene: 3. CDR3 nucleotides: TGTGCCATCAGTGATTACAGGGGGGATCAGCCCCAGCATTTT. This gives the protein CAISDYRGDQPQHF.

This clonotype was seen many times. The V and J genes are TRBV10-3 and TRBJ2-7, with D possibly TRBD2 on 5 matching bases. Germline assignment: CDR1 ENHRY and CDR2 SYGVKD. The CDR3 contains 14 residues. V was pared by 1 base and J by 2 bases, with 9 bases between. The CDR3 sequence is CAISEFKRTYEQYF. CDR3 sequence (DNA): TGTGCCATCAGTGAGTTCAAGCGGACCTACGAGCAGTACTTC.

This clonotype was seen just once. This chain joins TRBV6-2 or TRBV6-3 and TRBJ1-2; D is possibly TRBD1 (5 bases). Trimming removed 8 bases at V and 4 bases at J, with 20 bases between. This CDR3 region has 15 residues. The germline CDR1 and CDR2 sequences are MNHEY and SVGEGT. The DNA for the CDR3 is TGTGCCAGCGCCTCGGTGCAGGGAACCACCTATGGCTACACCTTC. It specifies CASASVQGTTYGYTF.

The rearrangement joins TRBV24-1 to TRBJ2-7; TRBD2 is a possible D gene (5 bases). From germline, CDR1 is KGHDR and CDR2 SFDVKD. The CDR3 contains 14 residues. V was trimmed by 3 bases and J by 3 bases, leaving 11 bases between them. The CDR3: CATSDTGNIYEQYF. The CDR3 DNA sequence: TGTGCCACCAGTGATACCGGGAATATCTACGAGCAGTACTTC.

J is TRBJ2-5 and V is TRBV12-3 or TRBV12-4; no clear D. The length of the CDR3 is 15 residues. The V and J ends lost 2 bases and 6 bases respectively, with 16 bases between them. The CDR3 nucleotides read TGTGCCAGCAGTTTAACGACCATCCGATCGAAGACCCAGTACTTC. The encoded protein is CASSLTTIRSKTQYF.

This sequence joins TRBV6-1 and TRBJ1-1; 8 nucleotides match TRBD1. The CDR3 is 16 amino acids. V lost 7 bases and J lost 2; bases outside the gene matches: 12. Germline values: CDR1 MNHNS, CDR2 SASEGT. CDR3 loop: CASKTGTGPLNTEAFF. The DNA for the CDR3 is TGTGCCAGCAAGACCGGGACAGGTCCCCTCAACACTGAAGCTTTCTTT.

The chain recombines TRBV18 with TRBJ1-1, with a tentative D call TRBD1 (5 bases). The germline CDR1 and CDR2 sequences are KGHSH and LQKENI. The CDR3 is 13 residues long. Trimming stripped 7 bases from V and 0 bases from J, with 9 bases between. CDR3 DNA: TGTGCCAGCTACCAGGGATTGAACACTGAAGCTTTCTTT. Translation gives CASYQGLNTEAFF.

This clonotype was seen many times. The V call is TRBV6-1, the J call TRBJ2-5; 9 nucleotides align to TRBD1. Germline V CDR1 and CDR2: MNHNS, SASEGT. The CDR3 runs 14 residues. V shed 4 bases and J 6 bases; nucleotides not matched to a gene: 6. The CDR3 loop reads CASSASGTGKTQYF. The CDR3 region has the DNA TGTGCCAGCAGTGCATCCGGGACAGGGAAGACCCAGTACTTC.

This clonotype was counted many times. The chain links TRBV30 to TRBJ1-6; perhaps TRBD1 as D (5 bases). This CDR3 has 14 amino acids. V was shortened by 4 bases and J by 6 bases, with 13 bases between the two germline ends. The germline V gene has CDR1 GTSNPN and CDR2 SVGIG (reference sequence). The CDR3 spells CAWTTGLTNSPLHF. The CDR3, as DNA: TGTGCCTGGACGACGGGACTTACTAATTCACCCCTCCACTTT.

This clonotype appeared many times. The gene calls are TRBV7-2 and TRBJ2-5; D perhaps matches TRBD2 (6 bases). Trimming left V 2 bases short and J 5 bases short, with 15 bases between. CDR1 and CDR2 (germline): SGHTA, FQGNSA. CDR3 length: 15 amino acids. The CDR3 DNA reads as TGTGCCAGCAGCTTAATAAAGGGTGGGGGGGAGACCCAGTACTTC. Translated: CASSLIKGGGETQYF.

Ten or more counts support this clonotype. The V gene is TRBV4-1, the J gene TRBJ2-4; TRBD2 might be the D (5 bases). The CDR3 is 13 residues long. Germline-derived CDR1 and CDR2 are MGHRA and YSYEKL. Deletions cut 1 base from V and 5 bases from J, with 6 bases between. The CDR3 reads CASSQAGENIQYF. Written as DNA, the CDR3 is TGCGCCAGCAGCCAAGCCGGGGAAAACATTCAGTACTTC.

This clonotype occurred many times. CDR3 sequence reads: CASSPGLAVLYEQYF. The CDR3 coding sequence is TGTGCCAGCAGCCCAGGACTAGCAGTCCTCTACGAGCAGTACTTC. The chain employs TRBV6-2 or TRBV6-3 and TRBJ2-7; 8 positions match TRBD2. Germline values: CDR1 MNHEY, CDR2 SVGEGT. The ends lost 6 bases at V and 3 bases at J; junction bases unmatched: 10. This CDR3 has 15 amino acids.

This clonotype was seen repeatedly, ten times or more. The V gene is TRBV6-1, the J gene TRBJ2-5, with a possible D match to TRBD1 (6 bases). Trimming took off 5 bases at V and 2 bases at J, with 12 bases between the two ends. CDR1 and CDR2 (germline): MNHNS, SASEGT. CDR3 size: 14 residues. DNA of the CDR3: TGTGCCAGCAGTAGATCGGACAGTCAAGAGACCCAGTACTTC. Its protein is CASSRSDSQETQYF.

This clonotype was observed many times. The CDR3 region is CASSQEGLAGQETQYF. CDR3 DNA: TGTGCCAGCAGCCAAGAAGGACTAGCGGGGCAAGAGACCCAGTACTTC. The J gene is TRBJ2-5, the V gene TRBV3-1; 12 bases match TRBD2. Per the germline V gene, CDR1 is LGHDT and CDR2 is YNNKEL (reference sequence). V was pared by 0 bases and J by 2 bases, with 1 base of the junction left unmatched. The CDR3 spans 16 residues.